This TCR beta chain was found in a study of PD-1 blockade in mismatch repair-deficient tumors (TCRdb year 2017). Study-wide context: Between September 2013 and September 2016, the trial enrolled 86 consecutive patients with approximately 11 mismatch repair-deficient cancer types, every one of whom had been previously treated and was progressing. Tumor-associated T cell clones in the peripheral blood of patients responding to PD-1 blockade were tracked using deep sequencing of TCR CDR3 regions.

CDR1 and CDR2, per the germline V gene, are MGHDK and SYGVNS. V is reduced by 1 base and J by 1 base, leaving a spacing of 8 bases between them. There are 14 amino acids in the CDR3, from cysteine to phenylalanine inclusive. Only the CDR3 DNA stays, 42 bases, in frame from base 1. Library construction relied on the immunoSEQ multiplex PCR assay. TCRdb retrieved this table from immuneACCESS and kept in-frame rearrangements only. Not all clones are present; in checked studies, unresolved V genes account for under half, and no reason is known for the remainder. The sample table lists 35,000 to 40,000 clones, around 79% of them with a count of one. Over 20% of the sample is in the top ten clones. What the study reported, not specific to this receptor: Tumor-resident clones, often undetectable in blood before treatment, expanded rapidly after pembrolizumab and then contracted, generally before radiologic responses.

A remark on this clone: Its antigen is currently not known. No base-level quality is on record; no much larger clone is a single base apart.

Mismatch repair deficiency in every enrolled patient was established by polymerase chain reaction or immunohistochemistry. Three patients who responded to pembrolizumab therapy underwent TCR sequencing. In the phase II trial, pembrolizumab PD-1 blockade was tested prospectively in advanced mismatch repair-deficient cancers, no matter which tissue of origin the cancers came from. Serial peripheral blood T cell samples were collected before and at multiple times after starting PD-1 blockade. Blood sampling times were expressed in weeks after the first pembrolizumab dose. In this chain, TRBV25-1 is recombined with TRBJ2-7; no confident D gene assignment can be made. The TCR was taken from an adult with mismatch repair-deficient cancer. The sequencing used peripheral blood, collected 4 weeks after starting pembrolizumab. The sequence in DNA is TGTGCCAGCAGTGAATGGATGGGGTCCTACGAGCAGTACTTC. This encodes CASSEWMGSYEQYF.